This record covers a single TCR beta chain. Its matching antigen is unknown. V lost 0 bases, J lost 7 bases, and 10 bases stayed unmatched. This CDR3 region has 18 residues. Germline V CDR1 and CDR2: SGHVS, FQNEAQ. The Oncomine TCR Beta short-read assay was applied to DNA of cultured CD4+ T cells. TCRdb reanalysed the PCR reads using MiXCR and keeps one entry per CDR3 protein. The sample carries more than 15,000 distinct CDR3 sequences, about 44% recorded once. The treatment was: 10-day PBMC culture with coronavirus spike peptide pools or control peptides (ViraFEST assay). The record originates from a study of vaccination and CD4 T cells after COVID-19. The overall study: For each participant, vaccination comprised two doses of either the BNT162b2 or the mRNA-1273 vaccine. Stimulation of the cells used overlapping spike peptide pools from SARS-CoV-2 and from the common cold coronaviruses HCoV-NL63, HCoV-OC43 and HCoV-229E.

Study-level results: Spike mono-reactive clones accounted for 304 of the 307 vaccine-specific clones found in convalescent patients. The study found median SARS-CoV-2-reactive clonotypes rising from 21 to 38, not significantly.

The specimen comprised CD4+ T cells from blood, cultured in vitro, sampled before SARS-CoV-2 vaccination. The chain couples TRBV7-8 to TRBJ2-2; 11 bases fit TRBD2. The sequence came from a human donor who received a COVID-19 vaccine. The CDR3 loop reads CASSLATIAGGLGGELFF. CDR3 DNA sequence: TGTGCCAGCAGCTTAGCGACGATAGCGGGGGGGCTTGGCGGGGAGCTGTTTTTT.